This T cell receptor (beta chain) was found in a study of blood T cells in healthy people across ages. Study-level results: Changes seen in expanded clonotypes were possibly confounded by donor CMV status left unknown.

Alongside a J-beta primer mix, a sample-barcoded 5' primer served in a second PCR lasting about 7 to 11 cycles. TCRdb reanalysed the 5' RACE reads using MiXCR and keeps one entry per CDR3 protein. The sample contains fewer than 1,000,000 distinct CDR3 sequences, 40% to 50% of which appear only once. Concerning this clonotype: Its antigen is unidentified.

Germline V lookup: CDR1 MNHNY, CDR2 SVGAGI (reference sequence). V trimming: 7 bases; J trimming: 5 bases; junction bases outside the gene matches: 7. The CDR3 consists of 14 residues. The specimen was blood. The clonotype was recovered from a man in his sixties in good health. V is TRBV6-6 and J is TRBJ2-7; 11 bases line up with TRBD1. Written as DNA, the CDR3 is TGTGCCAGCAAGTATCGGGACAGGGGGGACGAGCAGTACTTC. This sequence encodes CASKYRDRGDEQYF.